These 32 T cell receptor beta chains share one sample of origin, sequenced in a study of response to subunit inactivated influenza vaccine. TCRdb ran MiXCR on the RT-PCR reads and lists one entry per CDR3 protein. This sample has more than 450,000 distinct CDR3 sequences, with approximately 7.7% found just once. The sample in question was PBMCs from blood, obtained less than 30 months after vaccination. These receptors were obtained from a man between 50 and 70 years old who received an inactivated influenza vaccine.

V is TRBV11-2 and J is TRBJ2-1; 9 positions match TRBD2. The germline gives CDR1 SGHAT, CDR2 FQNNGV. This CDR3 comprises 17 residues. Trimming cost V 0 bases and J 10 bases; bases outside gene matches: 13. CDR3 coding DNA: TGTGCCAGCAGCTTAGATCAAGGTAGCGGGAGAGTCAGGGAGCAGTTCTTC. Its translation is CASSLDQGSGRVREQFF.

This clonotype was recorded many times. The chain combines TRBV7-2 with TRBJ1-1; TRBD1 aligns across 7 bases. From germline, CDR1 is SGHTA and CDR2 FQGNSA. V trimming: 5 bases; J trimming: 12 bases; junction bases outside the gene matches: 12. CDR3 length: 13 residues. The CDR3 sequence: CASSVRAGQLTFF. The CDR3 coding sequence is TGTGCCAGCAGCGTAAGGGCGGGACAGTTAACTTTCTTT.

This clonotype was seen at least ten times. V gene TRBV5-1 combines with J gene TRBJ2-1, with unresolved D. The CDR3 is 13 residues long. The germline V gene encodes CDR1 SGHRS and CDR2 YFSETQ. Trimming left V 0 bases short and J 6 bases short, with 7 bases between. The CDR3: CASSLVGVNEQFF. The CDR3 DNA is TGCGCCAGCAGCTTGGTTGGGGTCAATGAGCAGTTCTTC.

This clonotype was detected many times. The genes are TRBV5-4 and TRBJ1-6; D is unclear. The germline V gene has CDR1 SGHNT and CDR2 YYREEE (reference sequence). This CDR3 region has 14 residues. The germline V and J ends were trimmed by 2 bases and 10 bases, with 13 bases remaining between them. This chain's CDR3 is CASSFGLKGSPLHF. In nucleotides, the CDR3 is TGTGCCAGCAGCTTCGGACTAAAAGGATCACCCCTCCACTTT.

There are a few counts of this clonotype. This sequence joins TRBV5-1 and TRBJ2-2; D is ambiguous. This CDR3 is built from 13 residues. In germline, CDR1 is SGHRS, CDR2 YFSETQ. Trimming removed 1 base at V and 10 bases at J, with 11 bases between. CDR3 sequence reads: CASSLSSSSELFF. The CDR3 DNA reads TGCGCCAGCAGCTTGTCGTCAAGTTCGGAGCTGTTTTTT.

This clonotype was seen many times. The chain carries TRBV7-9 and TRBJ1-1; possible D gene TRBD1, 6 bases. The germline V gene encodes CDR1 SEHNR and CDR2 FQNEAQ (reference sequence). The CDR3 consists of 11 residues. The V end was cut by 10 bases, the J end by 6 bases, with 12 bases between. CDR3 region: CAIKRGAEAFF. Here the CDR3 DNA reads TGTGCCATCAAGAGGGGGGCTGAAGCTTTCTTT.

In its sample, this clonotype was seen once. As DNA, the CDR3 is TGCGCCAGCAGCCAAGAAGGGGTACGTCCGCAGTATTTT. Its translation: CASSQEGVRPQYF. The V gene is TRBV4-3, the J gene TRBJ2-3, with D tentatively TRBD1 (5 bases). The CDR3 covers 13 residues. Trimming removed 0 bases at V and 10 bases at J, with 11 bases between. CDR1 is LGHNA and CDR2 is YSLEER in the germline V gene.

The V and J genes are TRBV12-3 or TRBV12-4 and TRBJ1-2, with D uncertain. Trimming shortened V by 2 bases and J by 5 bases, and 12 bases separated the two germline ends. The CDR3 totals 14 residues. This CDR3 reads CASSLQDSIYGYTF. The CDR3 bases are TGTGCCAGCAGTTTACAGGATTCCATTTATGGCTACACCTTC.

This clonotype was detected ten times or more. This chain connects TRBV20-1 to TRBJ1-3; D remains ambiguous. Germline lookup yields CDR1 DFQATT and CDR2 SNEGSKA (reference sequence). The CDR3 sequence is 12 residues long. V was trimmed by 7 bases and J by 3 bases, leaving 10 bases between them. The DNA of the CDR3 is TGCAGTGGGCAGAACCTTGGAAACACCATATATTTT. Translated: CSGQNLGNTIYF.

The sample holds a few counts of this clonotype. The chain employs TRBV29-1 and TRBJ2-1; the match to TRBD2 covers 13 bases. There are 16 residues in the CDR3. V was pared by 7 bases and J by 5 bases, with 11 bases of the junction left unmatched. Germline V gives CDR1 SQVTM, CDR2 ANQGSEA. The CDR3 nucleotides read TGCAGCGCAATGGGGACTAGCGGGGTGTGGGACAATGAGCAGTTCTTC. This translates into CSAMGTSGVWDNEQFF.

This clonotype has at least ten counts. A junction end diverges from the germline sequence, so it may reflect a read error. The rearrangement uses TRBV20-1 and TRBJ2-5; no definite D call. Germline V CDR1 and CDR2: DFQATT, SNEGSKA (reference sequence). The CDR3 is 13 amino acids. CDR3 in amino acids: CSARVLPQGTQYF. CDR3 nucleotides: TGCAGTGCTAGAGTCCTTCCGCAAGGGACCCAGTACTTC.

This clonotype was recorded many times. The rearrangement links TRBV4-2 to TRBJ2-2; D call uncertain. Germline values: CDR1 LGHNA, CDR2 YNFKEQ. The CDR3 is 16 amino acids. Trimming stripped 0 bases from V and 0 bases from J, with 8 bases between. This CDR3 is CASSQEAGTNTGELFF. The CDR3 DNA sequence: TGTGCCAGCAGCCAAGAGGCAGGAACGAACACCGGGGAGCTGTTTTTT.

This clonotype was observed at least ten times. This chain links TRBV27 with TRBJ2-7, with TRBD2 as a possible D gene (6 bases). Germline V gene sequence: CDR1 MNHEY, CDR2 SMNVEV (reference sequence). CDR3 size: 13 residues. Trimming took off 6 bases at V and 6 bases at J, with 15 bases between the two ends. The CDR3 DNA follows: TGTGCCAGCAGCCCGACGGGGGTCGGCGAGCAGTACTTC. This encodes CASSPTGVGEQYF.

This chain connects TRBV27 to TRBJ2-3; a weak D match, TRBD2 (6 bases). This CDR3 has 15 amino acids. V was shortened by 2 bases and J by 3 bases, with 12 bases between the two germline ends. The germline V gene has CDR1 MNHEY and CDR2 SMNVEV (reference sequence). For the CDR3, the DNA is TGTGCCAGCAGTTTACGGGGGAGATATACAGATACGCAGTATTTT. Translation gives CASSLRGRYTDTQYF.

This clonotype was detected many times. The chain carries TRBV5-1 and TRBJ2-3, with TRBD2 matching 9 bases. In germline, CDR1 is SGHRS, CDR2 YFSETQ. After removal of 0 bases from V and 6 bases from J, the junction contained 8 bases not matched to a gene. There are 16 residues in the CDR3. The CDR3 reads CASSLVVAGASDTQYF. For the CDR3, the DNA is TGCGCCAGCAGCTTGGTAGTAGCGGGAGCTTCCGATACGCAGTATTTT.

This sequence joins TRBV4-3 and TRBJ2-7; D not certain. The CDR3 has 15 residues. CDR1 and CDR2 (germline): LGHNA, YSLEER. Between the trimmed V and J ends, which lost 3 bases and 0 bases, there was a span of 12 bases. The CDR3 DNA is TGCGCCAGCAGCCATGATGGAGTCAGCTCCTACGAGCAGTACTTC. Amino acid sequence: CASSHDGVSSYEQYF.

Note on this clonotype: A read error may be the cause here, since a much bigger clone is one base away. The V call is TRBV29-1, the J call TRBJ2-1; maybe TRBD2 (6 bases). V was trimmed by 8 bases and J by 11 bases, leaving 25 bases between them. The CDR3 covers 14 residues. Germline V lookup: CDR1 SQVTM, CDR2 ANQGSEA. The CDR3 spells CSICRDPSDRKQFF. In nucleotides, the CDR3 is TGCAGCATCTGCAGGGATCCTAGCGACAGAAAGCAGTTCTTC.

This clonotype was detected only a few times. This chain joins TRBV5-4 and TRBJ1-5; D may be TRBD1 (6 bases). This CDR3 contains 15 residues. Germline V gene lookup returns CDR1 SGHNT and CDR2 YYREEE (reference sequence). The V and J ends lost 3 bases and 0 bases respectively, with 10 bases between them. CDR3 amino acids: CASSWGPNSNQPQHF. For the CDR3, the DNA is TGTGCCAGCAGCTGGGGGCCTAATAGCAATCAGCCCCAGCATTTT.

The table lists this clonotype with a few counts. V usage is TRBV6-5 and J usage is TRBJ1-2; tentative D call: TRBD1 (6 bases). V was cut by 2 bases and J by 3 bases, with 10 bases left in between. This CDR3 is built from 14 residues. Per the germline V gene, CDR1 is MNHEY and CDR2 is SVGAGI. The CDR3 region is CASSYNQGYYGYTF. CDR3 DNA: TGTGCCAGCAGTTACAACCAGGGGTACTATGGCTACACCTTC.

This clonotype was seen many times. This chain joins TRBV4-2 and TRBJ1-5; D is ambiguous. V gave up 1 base and J gave up 0 bases, with 7 bases separating them. Germline values: CDR1 LGHNA, CDR2 YNFKEQ. The length of the CDR3 is 15 residues. The CDR3 sequence is CASSQAYHSNQPQHF. CDR3 coding DNA: TGTGCCAGCAGCCAAGCATATCATAGCAATCAGCCCCAGCATTTT.

The V gene is TRBV9, the J gene TRBJ2-4, with 14 nucleotides matching TRBD2. After removal of 4 bases from V and 7 bases from J, the junction contained 7 bases not matched to a gene. The germline gives CDR1 SGDLS, CDR2 YYNGEE. The CDR3 has 16 residues. The CDR3 DNA follows: TGTGCCAGCAGCCAACGGGGACTAGCGGGAGAGAACATTCAGTACTTC. It codes for CASSQRGLAGENIQYF. Full variable domain (rest looked up from reference TRBV9 and TRBJ2-4): DSGVTQTPKHLITATGQRVTLRCSPRSGDLSVYWYQQSLDQGLQFLIQYYNGEERAKGNILERFSAQQFPDLHSELNLSSLELGDSALYFCASSQRGLAGENIQYFGAGTRLSVL.

The gene calls are TRBV12-3 or TRBV12-4 and TRBJ2-7; no firm D call. V lost 2 bases and J 6 bases, leaving 11 bases between the germline ends. The CDR3 extends over 13 amino acids. In nucleotides, the CDR3 is TGTGCCAGCAGTTTATTCACGGGCGGCGAGCAGTACTTC. This sequence encodes CASSLFTGGEQYF.

The rearrangement joins TRBV12-3 or TRBV12-4 to TRBJ2-1, with a weak D call TRBD1 (6 bases). The CDR3 has 14 residues. Between the trimmed V and J ends, which lost 3 bases and 4 bases, there was a span of 10 bases. The CDR3: CASSLADRYNEQFF. As DNA, the CDR3 is TGTGCCAGCAGTTTGGCCGACAGGTACAATGAGCAGTTCTTC.

This clonotype was counted ten times or more. The rearrangement uses TRBV15 and TRBJ2-1; possible D gene TRBD1, 5 bases. V lost 1 base and J lost 0, with 10 bases in between. Germline assignment: CDR1 LNHNV and CDR2 YYDKDF (reference sequence). The CDR3 totals 16 residues. In nucleotides, the CDR3 is TGTGCCACCAGCAGAGCGAGGCAGGGCTCCTACAATGAGCAGTTCTTC. Translated, it gives CATSRARQGSYNEQFF.

This clonotype has a handful of counts. The rearrangement links TRBV5-5 to TRBJ2-5; the D is unclear. CDR1 and CDR2 (germline): SGHKS, YYEKEE (reference sequence). The ends were cut back, 4 bases at V and 1 base at J, with 11 bases in the middle. This CDR3 contains 14 residues. CDR3 DNA: TGTGCCAGCAGCCGGCTGAGCGCCCAAGAGACCCAGTACTTC. Translating gives CASSRLSAQETQYF.

The rearrangement joins TRBV6-5 to TRBJ1-4; no clear D gene. From germline, CDR1 is MNHEY and CDR2 SVGAGI. Trimming stripped 2 bases from V and 0 bases from J, with 16 bases between. The CDR3 has 18 amino acids. CDR3 region: CASSYVASGDATNEKLFF. The DNA of the CDR3 is TGTGCCAGCAGTTACGTGGCCAGCGGGGATGCAACTAATGAAAAACTGTTTTTT.

The sample holds a few counts of this clonotype. J is TRBJ1-4 and V is TRBV20-1; unclear D gene. V was cut by 0 bases and J by 7 bases, with 15 bases left in between. The germline V gene has CDR1 DFQATT and CDR2 SNEGSKA (reference sequence). The CDR3 extends over 15 amino acids. This CDR3 reads CSARDQSRGTEKLFF. In DNA, the CDR3 is TGCAGTGCTAGAGATCAGTCGAGAGGAACTGAAAAACTGTTTTTT.

This clonotype was found many times. A read error may produce the germline difference seen at one junction end. The CDR3: CASNLMGVRGEAFF. Written as DNA, the CDR3 is TGTGCCAGCAACTTAATGGGGGTTCGGGGTGAAGCTTTCTTT. The V gene is TRBV7-2, the J gene TRBJ1-1; weak D call: TRBD1 (5 bases). From germline, CDR1 is SGHTA and CDR2 FQGNSA. The CDR3 has 14 residues.

This chain joins TRBV4-2 and TRBJ2-2; 9 nucleotides agree with TRBD2. Germline CDR1 is LGHNA and CDR2 is YNFKEQ. The J segment lost 6 bases and the V segment lost 2 bases, leaving 7 bases of the junction unmatched. This CDR3 spans 16 amino acids. The CDR3 sequence: CASSQQLAGVAGELFF. The CDR3 bases are TGTGCCAGCAGCCAACAATTAGCGGGAGTTGCCGGGGAGCTGTTTTTT.

This clonotype has ten or more counts. The chain uses TRBV4-3 and TRBJ2-7; TRBD1 is a possible D gene (5 bases). Trimming removed 0 bases from V and 2 bases from J, with 11 bases in between. This CDR3 has 15 residues. Germline V CDR1 and CDR2: LGHNA, YSLEER. The CDR3 sequence: CASSQDSLDTYEQYF. CDR3 in DNA: TGCGCCAGCAGCCAAGATTCTCTGGACACCTACGAGCAGTACTTC.

This clonotype was picked up many times. The V and J genes are TRBV12-3 or TRBV12-4 and TRBJ2-3; D gene uncertain. Between the trimmed V and J ends, which lost 3 bases and 9 bases, there was a span of 16 bases. The CDR3 consists of 14 residues. CDR3 in amino acids: CASSFAPDGDTQYF. CDR3 in DNA: TGTGCCAGCAGTTTTGCACCGGACGGCGACACGCAGTATTTT.

This clonotype was observed a few times. The chain carries TRBV5-6 and TRBJ1-1, with D tentatively TRBD1 (5 bases). The CDR3 length is 14 residues. V was clipped by 1 base and J by 5 bases, with 12 bases between them. CDR1 and CDR2 (germline): SGHDT, YYEEEE. The CDR3: CASSLRGGTTEAFF. In DNA, the CDR3 is TGTGCCAGCAGCTTGCGGGGGGGAACTACTGAAGCTTTCTTT.